This TCR beta chain was captured in a study of brain T cells in children with intractable seizures. Assay: immunoSEQ multiplex PCR; the TCRdb copy retains only in-frame clones and omits some. The sample includes 300,000 to 400,000 clones, about 94% of them seen just once. Time point described: blood from clinic visit 5 months post-surgery; TSC patient then seizure free. Germline V gene sequence: CDR1 SNHLY, CDR2 FYNNEI. CDR3 length equals 13 residues. The germline V and J ends were trimmed by 4 bases and 0 bases, with 1 base remaining between them. The chain has TRBV2 and TRBJ2-6; the D is unclear. The origin of this receptor is a boy younger than two with tuberous sclerosis and intractable seizures. Sequencing was performed on peripheral blood, taken around 5 months after surgery. The DNA of the CDR3 is TGTGCCAGCAGTGGCTCTGGGGCCAACGTCCTGACTTTC. It codes for CASSGSGANVLTF. The full variable domain, its missing parts supplied by reference TRBV2 and TRBJ2-6, is EPEVTQTPSHQVTQMGQEVILRCVPISNHLYFYWYRQILGQKVEFLVSFYNNEISEKSEIFDDQFSVERPDGSNFTLKIRSTKLEDSAMYFCASSGSGANVLTFGAGSRLTVL.